This T cell receptor beta chain is from a study of blood T cell repertoires in COVID-19. The repertoire was sequenced with immunoSEQ multiplex PCR; TCRdb's copy has only in-frame clones and lacks some. The table has about 150,000 clones, 85% to 90% seen once. Trimming took 3 bases from V and 7 from J; bases not matched to a gene: 3. This CDR3 comprises 13 residues. Germline values: CDR1 SGHTA, CDR2 FQGNSA. The V and J genes are TRBV7-2 and TRBJ2-7; 10 bases agree with TRBD2. This sequence was found in a woman aged 55-69 years with active COVID-19. Source material: peripheral blood. The CDR3 region has the DNA TGTGCCAGCAGCTTGGCTAGCGGGAGTGAGCAGTACTTC. Residues: CASSLASGSEQYF.